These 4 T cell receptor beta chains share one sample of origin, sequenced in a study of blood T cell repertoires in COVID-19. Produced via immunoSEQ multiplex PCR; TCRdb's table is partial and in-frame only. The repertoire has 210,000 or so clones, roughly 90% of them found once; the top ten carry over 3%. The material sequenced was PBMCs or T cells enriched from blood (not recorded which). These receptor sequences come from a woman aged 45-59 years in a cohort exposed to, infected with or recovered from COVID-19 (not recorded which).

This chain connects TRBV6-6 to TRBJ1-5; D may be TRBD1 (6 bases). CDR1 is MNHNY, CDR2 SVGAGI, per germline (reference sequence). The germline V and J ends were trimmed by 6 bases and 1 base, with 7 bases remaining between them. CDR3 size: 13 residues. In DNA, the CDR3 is TGTGCCAGCAGGACAGGAAGCAATCAGCCCCAGCATTTT. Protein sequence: CASRTGSNQPQHF.

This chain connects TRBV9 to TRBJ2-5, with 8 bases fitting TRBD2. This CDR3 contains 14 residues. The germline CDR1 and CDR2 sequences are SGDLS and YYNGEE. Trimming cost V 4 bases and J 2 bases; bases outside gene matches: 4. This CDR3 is CASSPGLGQETQYF. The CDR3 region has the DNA TGTGCCAGCAGCCCGGGACTAGGGCAAGAGACCCAGTACTTC.

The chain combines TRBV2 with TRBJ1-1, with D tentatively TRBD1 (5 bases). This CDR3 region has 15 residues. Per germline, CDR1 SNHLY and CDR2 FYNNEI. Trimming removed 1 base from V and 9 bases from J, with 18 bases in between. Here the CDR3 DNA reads TGTGCCAGCAGTGAAGAATTGGGGTCAGGGCTTAAAGCTTTCTTT. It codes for CASSEELGSGLKAFF.

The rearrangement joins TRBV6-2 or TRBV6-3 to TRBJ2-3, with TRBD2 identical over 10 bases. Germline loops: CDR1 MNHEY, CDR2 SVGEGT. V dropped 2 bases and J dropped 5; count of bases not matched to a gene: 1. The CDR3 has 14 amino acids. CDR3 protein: CASSYGLAEDTQYF. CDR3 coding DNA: TGTGCCAGCAGTTACGGACTAGCGGAAGATACGCAGTATTTT.